This TCR beta chain was sequenced in a study of prognosis after radiotherapy for stage I lung cancer. At the level of the study: Histologically, the tumors comprised squamous cell carcinoma in seven patients and adenocarcinoma in roughly 11.

This clonotype was recorded many times. Its matching antigen is unknown. Multiplex PCR in two rounds served to amplify TCR beta CDR3 from genomic DNA. The first round of PCR was done with primers that matched each TRBV and TRBJ gene. TCRdb redid the calling of the multiplex PCR reads with MiXCR, one entry per CDR3 protein. The repertoire has around 26,000 distinct CDR3 sequences, 25% to 35% of them found once; the top ten carry 30% to 40%. V lost 0 bases and J lost 1, with 13 bases in between. In germline, CDR1 is SGHNT, CDR2 YYREEE (reference sequence). The CDR3 runs to 16 residues. Broader study findings: Reportedly, metastasis status was linked to differences in TRBV and TRBJ usage frequencies.

The chain links TRBV5-4 to TRBJ2-5; D remains ambiguous. Sequenced here: PBMCs, sampled before or after stereotactic body radiation therapy (not recorded which). The clonotype was recovered from a donor over 45 with non-small cell lung cancer. As DNA, the CDR3 is TGTGCCAGCAGCTTGGGGGGTTATAACGTCCAAGAGACCCAGTACTTC. It codes for CASSLGGYNVQETQYF.